Presented here are 11 T cell receptor beta chains from one specimen sequenced in a study of immune evolution from preneoplasia to lung adenocarcinoma. Assay used: immunoSEQ multiplex PCR; TCRdb lists only in-frame clones, some missing. This sample carries tens of thousands of clones, roughly 80% of them seen once, and the ten largest clones take around 5.1%. Input material: FFPE invasive lung adenocarcinoma tissue. All receptors derive from a person aged 55-75 years with lung adenocarcinoma.

The V call is TRBV5-1, the J call TRBJ2-3; perhaps TRBD1 as D (6 bases). Between the trimmed V and J ends, which lost 2 bases and 1 base, there was a span of 11 bases. Per the germline V gene, CDR1 is SGHRS and CDR2 is YFSETQ. The CDR3 runs 15 residues. The CDR3 here is CASSLQGPRTDTQYF. Written as DNA, the CDR3 is TGCGCCAGCAGCTTACAGGGTCCCCGCACAGATACGCAGTATTTT.

This clone was seen more than once but under ten times. The CDR3 region is CASKGTFSSDEQFF. The CDR3 DNA follows: TGTGCCAGCAAGGGGACATTTTCATCTGATGAGCAGTTCTTC. The V and J genes are TRBV28 and TRBJ2-1; weak D call: TRBD1 (6 bases). Trimming shortened V by 7 bases and J by 8 bases, and 18 bases separated the two germline ends. This CDR3 is 14 amino acids long. Germline values: CDR1 MDHEN, CDR2 SYDVKM.

The DNA for the CDR3 is TGTGCCAGCCGGGCGGGAGGTTTCTACAATGAGCAGTTCTTC. It translates to CASRAGGFYNEQFF. V usage is TRBV7-2 and J usage is TRBJ2-1, with 8 nucleotides matching TRBD2. This CDR3 has 14 residues. V shed 8 bases, J shed 3 bases, and the junction held 6 bases outside the gene matches. Germline CDR1 is SGHTA and CDR2 is FQGNSA. Filled out from reference TRBV7-2 and TRBJ2-1, the complete variable domain reads GAGVSQSPSNKVTEKGKDVELRCDPISGHTALYWYRQSLGQGLEFLIYFQGNSAPDKSGLPSDRFSAERTGGSVSTLTIQRTQQEDSAVYLCASRAGGFYNEQFFGPGTRLTVL.

The chain is built from TRBV6-1 and TRBJ1-2; tentative D call: TRBD1 (6 bases). The CDR3 length is 15 residues. Germline CDR1 reads MNHNS; CDR2 reads SASEGT. Trimming left V 7 bases short and J 4 bases short, with 19 bases between. CDR3 in DNA: TGTGCCAGCAAAAGGGCGGGACAAGGCCTCTATGGCTACACCTTC. It translates to CASKRAGQGLYGYTF.

In the case of this clone: A much larger clone differs by one base, so this may be a read error. This chain joins TRBV19 and TRBJ2-6, with D uncertain. Trimming stripped 10 bases from V and 0 bases from J, with 10 bases between. Germline-derived CDR1 and CDR2 are LNHDA and SQIVND (reference sequence). This CDR3 contains 14 residues. CDR3 in amino acids: CAIQKVSGANVLTF. The CDR3 DNA is TGTGCCATCCAGAAGGTCTCTGGGGCCAACGTCCTGACTTTC.

The genes are TRBV9 and TRBJ2-1; 9 bases match TRBD2. Germline V CDR1 and CDR2: SGDLS, YYNGEE. This CDR3 contains 14 residues. Unmatched junction bases numbered 3, after V lost 4 bases and J lost 4 bases. The CDR3 nucleotides read TGTGCCAGCAGCTCTAGCGGGATGTACAATGAGCAGTTCTTC. This sequence encodes CASSSSGMYNEQFF.

The CDR3 region has the DNA TGTGCCAGCAGCCAAGATCCCCAGGGAAGCACAGATACGCAGTATTTT. It is translated as CASSQDPQGSTDTQYF. The chain carries TRBV4-2 and TRBJ2-3; a weak D match, TRBD1 (5 bases). CDR1 and CDR2 (germline): LGHNA, YNFKEQ. The CDR3 loop spans 16 amino acids. V lost 0 bases, J lost 0 bases, and 10 bases lay in between.

This sequence joins TRBV4-3 and TRBJ2-1; 7 bases are a match to TRBD2. This CDR3 is built from 17 residues. CDR1 and CDR2 (germline): LGHNA, YSLEER. The ends lost 0 bases at V and 6 bases at J; junction bases unmatched: 11. The CDR3 sequence is CASSQDPWLAETNEQFF. CDR3 coding DNA: TGCGCCAGCAGCCAAGATCCATGGCTAGCGGAGACCAATGAGCAGTTCTTC.

The genes are TRBV30 and TRBJ2-2; D may be TRBD2 (7 bases). Germline V gene sequence: CDR1 GTSNPN, CDR2 SVGIG (reference sequence). This CDR3 is built from 15 residues. The ends were cut back, 2 bases at V and 1 base at J, with 11 bases in the middle. CDR3 region: CAWSLGGGNTGELFF. The CDR3 nucleotides are TGTGCCTGGAGTTTGGGAGGGGGGAACACCGGGGAGCTGTTTTTT.

This clone was counted only a few times. CDR3 in amino acids: CASTPPLGMSYNEQFF. The CDR3 DNA sequence: TGTGCCAGCACCCCTCCGTTGGGAATGTCCTACAATGAGCAGTTCTTC. The chain is built from TRBV28 and TRBJ2-1; D is uncertain. Per germline, CDR1 MDHEN and CDR2 SYDVKM. This CDR3 contains 16 residues. V lost 7 bases and J lost 1, with 17 bases in between. The entire variable domain, with the rest obtained from reference TRBV28 and TRBJ2-1, is as follows: DVKVTQSSRYLVKRTGEKVFLECVQDMDHENMFWYRQDPGLGLRLIYFSYDVKMKEKGDIPEGYSVSREKKERFSLILESASTNQTSMYLCASTPPLGMSYNEQFFGPGTRLTVL.

This clone was counted once. V is TRBV11-2 and J is TRBJ1-3; unclear D gene. V was pared by 5 bases and J by 1 base, with 18 bases between. Germline V gives CDR1 SGHAT, CDR2 FQNNGV. There are 17 residues in the CDR3. The DNA of the CDR3 is TGTGCCAGCAGCCTATCCTCCCGGGTGGGGTCTGGAAACACCATATATTTT. It specifies CASSLSSRVGSGNTIYF.